The rows below give T cell receptor beta chains drawn from one sample of a study of post-analysis software for immune sequencing data. In TCRdb, the PCR reads were re-called with MiXCR into one record per CDR3 protein. The sample includes hundreds of thousands of distinct CDR3 sequences, 35% to 40% seen only once; the top ten take around 4.8%. Sequenced: blood. These receptors all come from a girl aged 5-17 years with multiple sclerosis. The CDR3 runs from the conserved cysteine through the conserved F or W. D genes are given only for firm matches. The listing skips clone size in some rows; elsewhere it reads once, few, many or a size class.

v_gene	j_gene	abundance	d_gene	CDR3nt	CDR3aa
TRBV4-1	TRBJ2-1	many	TRBD2	TGCGCCAGCAGCCACCTCGGACTAGCGGCCAACAATGAGCAGTTCTTC	CASSHLGLAANNEQFF
TRBV27	TRBJ2-1	few	TRBD2	TGTGCCAGCAGTTGGGGAGGGAATGAGCAGTTCTTC	CASSWGGNEQFF
TRBV7-9	TRBJ1-4	large	NA	TGTGCCAGCAGCTCCCCCTTCGGCGAAAAACTGTTTTTT	CASSSPFGEKLFF
TRBV27	TRBJ2-1	NA	TRBD2	TGTGCCAGCCTGAGCGGGAGATCAAATGAGCAGTTCTTC	CASLSGRSNEQFF
TRBV3-1	TRBJ2-1	many	NA	TGTGCCAGCAGCCAAGATTATTGGTCCCCCTCCTACAATGAGCAGTTCTTC	CASSQDYWSPSYNEQFF
TRBV4-1	TRBJ2-5	many	TRBD1	TGCGCCAGCAGCCTAAGCCTGACAGGGGATGAGACCCAGTACTTC	CASSLSLTGDETQYF
TRBV20-1	TRBJ1-4	NA	TRBD1	TGCAGTGCTAGAGAGAGCCGGGACAGGATTAATGAAAAACTGTTTTTT	CSARESRDRINEKLFF
TRBV27	TRBJ2-5	NA	NA	TGTCCACGCCTAGGGGTGAATTTGTACCAAGAGACCCAGTACTTC	CPRLGVNLYQETQYF
TRBV19	TRBJ1-1	NA	NA	TGTGCCAGTAGTATTTTAACCTCGTTGAACACTGAAGCTTTCTTT	CASSILTSLNTEAFF
TRBV18	TRBJ2-7	NA	TRBD1	TGTGCCAGCTCTGGACAGGGTGGCTACGAGCAGTACTTC	CASSGQGGYEQYF
TRBV4-1	TRBJ1-2	many	TRBD1	TGCGCCAGCAGCCAAGGGGTAATGACAGGGGATGGCTACACCTTC	CASSQGVMTGDGYTF